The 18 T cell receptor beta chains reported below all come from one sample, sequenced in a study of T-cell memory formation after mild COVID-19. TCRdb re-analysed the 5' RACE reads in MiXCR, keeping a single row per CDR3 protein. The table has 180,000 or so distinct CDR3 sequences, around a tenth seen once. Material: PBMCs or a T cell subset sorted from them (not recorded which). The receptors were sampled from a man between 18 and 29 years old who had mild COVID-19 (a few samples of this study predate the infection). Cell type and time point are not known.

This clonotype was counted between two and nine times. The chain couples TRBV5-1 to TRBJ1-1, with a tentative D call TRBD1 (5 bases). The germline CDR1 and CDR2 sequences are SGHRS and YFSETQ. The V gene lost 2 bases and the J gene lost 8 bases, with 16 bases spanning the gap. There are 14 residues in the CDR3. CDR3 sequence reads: CASSFEIRVTEAFF. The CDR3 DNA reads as TGCGCCAGCAGCTTCGAGATCAGGGTAACAGAAGCTTTCTTT.

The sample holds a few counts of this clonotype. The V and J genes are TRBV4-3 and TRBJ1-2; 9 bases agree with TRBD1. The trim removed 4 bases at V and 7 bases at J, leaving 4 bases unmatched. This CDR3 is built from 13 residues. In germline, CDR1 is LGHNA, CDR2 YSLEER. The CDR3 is CASSPDRGGGYTF. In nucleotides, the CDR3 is TGCGCCAGCAGCCCCGACAGGGGGGGTGGCTACACCTTC.

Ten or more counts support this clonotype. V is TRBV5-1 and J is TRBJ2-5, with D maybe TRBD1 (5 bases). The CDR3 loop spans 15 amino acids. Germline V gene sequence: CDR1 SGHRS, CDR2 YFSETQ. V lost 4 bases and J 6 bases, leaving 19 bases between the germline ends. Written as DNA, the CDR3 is TGCGCCAGCAGCACACGACAGAACGAAGGGCAGACCCAGTACTTC. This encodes CASSTRQNEGQTQYF.

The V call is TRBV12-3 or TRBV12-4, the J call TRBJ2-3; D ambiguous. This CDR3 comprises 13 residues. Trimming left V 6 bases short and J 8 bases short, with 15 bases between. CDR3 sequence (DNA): TGTGCCAGCAGCCTTCACGAGGCTAGTACGCAGTATTTT. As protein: CASSLHEASTQYF.

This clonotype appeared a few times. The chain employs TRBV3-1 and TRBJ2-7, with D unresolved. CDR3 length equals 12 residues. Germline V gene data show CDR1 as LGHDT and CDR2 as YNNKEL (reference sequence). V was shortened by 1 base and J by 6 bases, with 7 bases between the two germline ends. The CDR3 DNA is TGTGCCAGCAGCCAAGCGGCCGCCGAGCAGTACTTC. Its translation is CASSQAAAEQYF.

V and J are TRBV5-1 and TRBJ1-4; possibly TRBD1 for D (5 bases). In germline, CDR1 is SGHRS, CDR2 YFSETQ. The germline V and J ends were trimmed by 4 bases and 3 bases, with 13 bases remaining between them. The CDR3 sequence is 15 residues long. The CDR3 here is CASSGQGQANEKLFF. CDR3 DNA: TGCGCCAGCAGCGGGCAGGGCCAGGCTAATGAAAAACTGTTTTTT.

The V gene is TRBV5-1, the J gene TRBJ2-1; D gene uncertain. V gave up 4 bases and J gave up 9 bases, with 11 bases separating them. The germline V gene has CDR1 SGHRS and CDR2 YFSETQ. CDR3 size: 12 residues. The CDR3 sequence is CASSADIGEQFF. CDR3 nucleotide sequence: TGCGCCAGCAGCGCCGACATCGGTGAGCAGTTCTTC. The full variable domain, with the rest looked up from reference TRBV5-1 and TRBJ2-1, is KAGVTQTPRYLIKTRGQQVTLSCSPISGHRSVSWYQQTPGQGLQFLFEYFSETQRNKGNFPGRFSGRQFSNSRSEMNVSTLELGDSALYLCASSADIGEQFFGPGTRLTVL.

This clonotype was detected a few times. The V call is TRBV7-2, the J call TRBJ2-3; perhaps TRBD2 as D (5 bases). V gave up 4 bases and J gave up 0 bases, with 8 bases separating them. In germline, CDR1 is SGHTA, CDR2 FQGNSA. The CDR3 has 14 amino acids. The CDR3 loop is CASSSDYSTDTQYF. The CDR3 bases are TGTGCCAGCAGCTCCGACTACAGCACAGATACGCAGTATTTT.

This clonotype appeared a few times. The CDR3: CSGREGYGNTIYF. Here the CDR3 DNA reads TGCAGTGGAAGGGAAGGGTATGGAAACACCATATATTTT. This rearrangement joins TRBV20-1 to TRBJ1-3; the D is unclear. Germline CDR1 reads DFQATT; CDR2 reads SNEGSKA (reference sequence). V was shortened by 7 bases and J by 3 bases, with 13 bases between the two germline ends. The CDR3 runs 13 residues.

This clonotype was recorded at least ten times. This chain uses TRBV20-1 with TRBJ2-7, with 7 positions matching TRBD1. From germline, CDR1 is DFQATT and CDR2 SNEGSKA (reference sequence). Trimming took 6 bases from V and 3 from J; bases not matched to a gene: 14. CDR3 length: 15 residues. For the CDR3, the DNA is TGCAGTGCACAGCCGGGACAGCTCCTGCTCTACGAGCAGTACGTC. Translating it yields CSAQPGQLLLYEQYV.

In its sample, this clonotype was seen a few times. The CDR3 is CASSAQRNEQFF. CDR3 nucleotide sequence: TGTGCCAGCAGCGCCCAAAGGAATGAGCAGTTCTTC. The rearrangement joins TRBV13 to TRBJ2-1; D is unclear. The V gene's germline CDR1 is PRHDT and CDR2 FYEKMQ (reference sequence). CDR3 length equals 12 residues. V lost 5 bases to trimming and J lost 7 bases, with 9 bases between them.

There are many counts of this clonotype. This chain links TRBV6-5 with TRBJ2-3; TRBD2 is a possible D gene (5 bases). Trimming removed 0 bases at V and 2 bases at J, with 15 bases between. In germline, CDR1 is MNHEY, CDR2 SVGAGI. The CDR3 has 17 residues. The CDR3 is CASSYSISLGVTDTQYF. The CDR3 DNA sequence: TGTGCCAGCAGTTACTCAATTTCCCTCGGGGTCACAGATACGCAGTATTTT.

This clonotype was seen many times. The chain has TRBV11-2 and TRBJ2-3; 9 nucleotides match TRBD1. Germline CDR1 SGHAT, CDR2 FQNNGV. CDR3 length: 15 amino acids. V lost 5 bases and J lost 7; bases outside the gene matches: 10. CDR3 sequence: CASSTRDRVPNTQYF. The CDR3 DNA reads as TGTGCCAGCAGCACCCGGGACAGGGTTCCAAATACGCAGTATTTT. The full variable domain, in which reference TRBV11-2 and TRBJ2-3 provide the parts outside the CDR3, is EAGVAQSPRYKIIEKRQSVAFWCNPISGHATLYWYQQILGQGPKLLIQFQNNGVVDDSQLPKDRFSAERLKGVDSTLKIQPAKLEDSAVYLCASSTRDRVPNTQYFGPGTRLTVL.

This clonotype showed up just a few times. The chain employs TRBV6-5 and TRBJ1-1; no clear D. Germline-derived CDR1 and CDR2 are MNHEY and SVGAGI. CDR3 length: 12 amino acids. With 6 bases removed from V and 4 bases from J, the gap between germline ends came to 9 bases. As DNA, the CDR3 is TGTGCCAGCAGGGGCATTGGCACTGAAGCTTTCTTT. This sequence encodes CASRGIGTEAFF.

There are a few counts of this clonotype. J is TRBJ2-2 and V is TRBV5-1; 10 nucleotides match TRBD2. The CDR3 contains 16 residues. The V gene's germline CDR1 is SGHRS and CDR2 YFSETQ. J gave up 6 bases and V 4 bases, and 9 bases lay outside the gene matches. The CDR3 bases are TGCGCCAGCAGCAATCCGGGACTAGCGTCCGCCGGGGAGCTGTTTTTT. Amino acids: CASSNPGLASAGELFF.

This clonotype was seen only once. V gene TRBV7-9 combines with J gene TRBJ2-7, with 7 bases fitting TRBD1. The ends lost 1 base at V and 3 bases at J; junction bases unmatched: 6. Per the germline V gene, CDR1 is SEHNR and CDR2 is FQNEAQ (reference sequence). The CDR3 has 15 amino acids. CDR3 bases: TGTGCCAGCAGCTTAGGACAGGGAATAATCTACGAGCAGTACTTC. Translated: CASSLGQGIIYEQYF.

CDR3 loop: CASSSDSNEQFF. In nucleotides, the CDR3 is TGTGCCAGCAGTTCGGACAGCAATGAGCAGTTCTTC. This chain uses TRBV6-2 or TRBV6-3 with TRBJ2-1, with a weak D call TRBD1 (6 bases). Germline assignment: CDR1 MNHEY and CDR2 SVGEGT. V lost 4 bases and J lost 6, with 7 bases in between. The CDR3 runs to 12 residues.

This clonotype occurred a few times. The CDR3 nucleotides read TGTGCCAGCAGCACTGGCTGGGGAGATACGCAGTATTTT. Amino acids: CASSTGWGDTQYF. The chain combines TRBV2 with TRBJ2-3; D unclear. V gave up 6 bases and J gave up 5 bases, with 12 bases separating them. From germline, CDR1 is SNHLY and CDR2 FYNNEI. The CDR3 has 13 residues.